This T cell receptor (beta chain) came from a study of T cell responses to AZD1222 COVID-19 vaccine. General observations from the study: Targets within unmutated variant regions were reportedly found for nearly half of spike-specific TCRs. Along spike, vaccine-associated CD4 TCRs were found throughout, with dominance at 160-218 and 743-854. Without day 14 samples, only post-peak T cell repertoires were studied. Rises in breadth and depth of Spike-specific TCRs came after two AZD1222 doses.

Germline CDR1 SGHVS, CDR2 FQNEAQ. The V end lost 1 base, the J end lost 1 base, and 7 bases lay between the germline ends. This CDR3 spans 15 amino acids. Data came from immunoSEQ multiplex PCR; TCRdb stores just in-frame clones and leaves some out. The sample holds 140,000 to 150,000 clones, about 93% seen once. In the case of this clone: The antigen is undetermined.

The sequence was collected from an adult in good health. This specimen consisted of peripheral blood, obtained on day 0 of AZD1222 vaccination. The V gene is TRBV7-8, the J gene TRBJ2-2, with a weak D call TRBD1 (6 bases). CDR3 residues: CASSLVRGNTGELFF. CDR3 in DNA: TGTGCCAGCAGCTTAGTCAGGGGGAACACCGGGGAGCTGTTTTTT.